Sequencing of this TCR beta chain was carried out in a study of blood T cell repertoires in COVID-19. Across the whole study: The United States, Italy and Spain supplied acute and convalescent COVID-19 samples. In each case, the material was cDNA or gDNA derived from T cells, B-cell-depleted T cells, or PBMCs.

Clones were sequenced by immunoSEQ multiplex PCR, and TCRdb holds only the in-frame ones, with some missing. Among about 47,000 clones listed, 68% were seen once. The ends lost 5 bases at V and 6 bases at J; junction bases unmatched: 12. CDR3 length: 16 amino acids. CDR1 is MNHGY and CDR2 is SAAAGT in the germline V gene. This TCR was recovered from a woman between 70 and 85 years old with acute or convalescent COVID-19. The V and J genes are TRBV6-8 and TRBJ2-1, with 8 positions matching TRBD1. Sequencing was done on a sample of peripheral blood. The CDR3 loop is CASSPPPGQVSNEQFF. CDR3 DNA: TGTGCCAGCAGTCCGCCCCCGGGACAGGTGTCCAATGAGCAGTTCTTC.